These T cell receptor beta chains were read from a single sample in a study of blood T cell repertoires in COVID-19. Sequencing used immunoSEQ multiplex PCR; TCRdb keeps in-frame clones, though not all of them. Found here are roughly 100,000 clones, more than 75% of them singletons; the top ten hold 2.5% to 3.5%. Sequencing input: peripheral blood. The receptors were sampled from a man between 45 and 60 years old with active or convalescent COVID-19. Each CDR3 is given with its conserved first and last residue. The order of the fields is J gene, V gene, CDR3 protein.

j_call: TRBJ2-1
v_call: TRBV5-1
cdr3_aa: CASNPGVSNEQFF

j_call: TRBJ1-2
v_call: TRBV5-1
cdr3_aa: CASRGGTGTFTF

j_call: TRBJ2-7
v_call: TRBV3-1/TRBV3-2
cdr3_aa: CASSPASGGDYEQYF

j_call: TRBJ2-7
v_call: TRBV7-2
cdr3_aa: CASSFDGGRYEQYF

j_call: TRBJ1-5
v_call: TRBV6-4
cdr3_aa: CASSQGGGQPQHF

j_call: TRBJ1-2
v_call: TRBV27
cdr3_aa: CASRSNKMTGGIYGYTF

j_call: TRBJ1-1
v_call: TRBV14
cdr3_aa: CASSPGVLNTEAFF

j_call: TRBJ1-1
v_call: TRBV12-3/TRBV12-4
cdr3_aa: CASSLNGLEAFF

j_call: TRBJ1-4
v_call: TRBV6-5
cdr3_aa: CASSLQVATNEKLFF

j_call: TRBJ2-5
v_call: TRBV10-3
cdr3_aa: CAIRSGGASETQYF

j_call: TRBJ1-2
v_call: TRBV2
cdr3_aa: CASSSGTQGGGYTF

j_call: TRBJ2-1
v_call: TRBV2
cdr3_aa: CASSLTRFNEQFF

j_call: TRBJ1-2
v_call: TRBV7-6
cdr3_aa: CASSLRVGGLGDGYTF

j_call: TRBJ2-1
v_call: TRBV5-4
cdr3_aa: CASSLDREITFDEQFF

j_call: TRBJ1-5
v_call: TRBV19
cdr3_aa: CASSIPQGDQPQHF

j_call: TRBJ1-3
v_call: TRBV28
cdr3_aa: CASSFPGQGGNTIYF

j_call: TRBJ1-6
v_call: TRBV2
cdr3_aa: CASSAGESPLHF

j_call: TRBJ1-3
v_call: TRBV19
cdr3_aa: CASSEGASGNTIYF

j_call: TRBJ1-2
v_call: TRBV28
cdr3_aa: CASSLSGFSNYGYTF

j_call: TRBJ1-4
v_call: TRBV4-1
cdr3_aa: CASSPSPTRHNDEKLFF

j_call: TRBJ1-2
v_call: TRBV19
cdr3_aa: CASSLDRGPNYGYTF

j_call: TRBJ1-2
v_call: TRBV5-4
cdr3_aa: CASSTYQGEGYTF

j_call: TRBJ2-5
v_call: TRBV28
cdr3_aa: CASSTPGRGETQYF

j_call: TRBJ1-2
v_call: TRBV5-4
cdr3_aa: CASSTGQGADYGYTF

j_call: TRBJ1-5
v_call: TRBV6-5
cdr3_aa: CASSLGQGHQPQHF

j_call: TRBJ2-1
v_call: TRBV3-1/TRBV3-2
cdr3_aa: CASSRNQGQGYNEQFF

j_call: TRBJ2-5
v_call: TRBV7-6
cdr3_aa: CASSPAVGRGGLETQYF

j_call: TRBJ2-4
v_call: TRBV28
cdr3_aa: CASSVENIQYF

j_call: TRBJ2-1
v_call: TRBV11-3
cdr3_aa: CASSLRQGQDEQFF